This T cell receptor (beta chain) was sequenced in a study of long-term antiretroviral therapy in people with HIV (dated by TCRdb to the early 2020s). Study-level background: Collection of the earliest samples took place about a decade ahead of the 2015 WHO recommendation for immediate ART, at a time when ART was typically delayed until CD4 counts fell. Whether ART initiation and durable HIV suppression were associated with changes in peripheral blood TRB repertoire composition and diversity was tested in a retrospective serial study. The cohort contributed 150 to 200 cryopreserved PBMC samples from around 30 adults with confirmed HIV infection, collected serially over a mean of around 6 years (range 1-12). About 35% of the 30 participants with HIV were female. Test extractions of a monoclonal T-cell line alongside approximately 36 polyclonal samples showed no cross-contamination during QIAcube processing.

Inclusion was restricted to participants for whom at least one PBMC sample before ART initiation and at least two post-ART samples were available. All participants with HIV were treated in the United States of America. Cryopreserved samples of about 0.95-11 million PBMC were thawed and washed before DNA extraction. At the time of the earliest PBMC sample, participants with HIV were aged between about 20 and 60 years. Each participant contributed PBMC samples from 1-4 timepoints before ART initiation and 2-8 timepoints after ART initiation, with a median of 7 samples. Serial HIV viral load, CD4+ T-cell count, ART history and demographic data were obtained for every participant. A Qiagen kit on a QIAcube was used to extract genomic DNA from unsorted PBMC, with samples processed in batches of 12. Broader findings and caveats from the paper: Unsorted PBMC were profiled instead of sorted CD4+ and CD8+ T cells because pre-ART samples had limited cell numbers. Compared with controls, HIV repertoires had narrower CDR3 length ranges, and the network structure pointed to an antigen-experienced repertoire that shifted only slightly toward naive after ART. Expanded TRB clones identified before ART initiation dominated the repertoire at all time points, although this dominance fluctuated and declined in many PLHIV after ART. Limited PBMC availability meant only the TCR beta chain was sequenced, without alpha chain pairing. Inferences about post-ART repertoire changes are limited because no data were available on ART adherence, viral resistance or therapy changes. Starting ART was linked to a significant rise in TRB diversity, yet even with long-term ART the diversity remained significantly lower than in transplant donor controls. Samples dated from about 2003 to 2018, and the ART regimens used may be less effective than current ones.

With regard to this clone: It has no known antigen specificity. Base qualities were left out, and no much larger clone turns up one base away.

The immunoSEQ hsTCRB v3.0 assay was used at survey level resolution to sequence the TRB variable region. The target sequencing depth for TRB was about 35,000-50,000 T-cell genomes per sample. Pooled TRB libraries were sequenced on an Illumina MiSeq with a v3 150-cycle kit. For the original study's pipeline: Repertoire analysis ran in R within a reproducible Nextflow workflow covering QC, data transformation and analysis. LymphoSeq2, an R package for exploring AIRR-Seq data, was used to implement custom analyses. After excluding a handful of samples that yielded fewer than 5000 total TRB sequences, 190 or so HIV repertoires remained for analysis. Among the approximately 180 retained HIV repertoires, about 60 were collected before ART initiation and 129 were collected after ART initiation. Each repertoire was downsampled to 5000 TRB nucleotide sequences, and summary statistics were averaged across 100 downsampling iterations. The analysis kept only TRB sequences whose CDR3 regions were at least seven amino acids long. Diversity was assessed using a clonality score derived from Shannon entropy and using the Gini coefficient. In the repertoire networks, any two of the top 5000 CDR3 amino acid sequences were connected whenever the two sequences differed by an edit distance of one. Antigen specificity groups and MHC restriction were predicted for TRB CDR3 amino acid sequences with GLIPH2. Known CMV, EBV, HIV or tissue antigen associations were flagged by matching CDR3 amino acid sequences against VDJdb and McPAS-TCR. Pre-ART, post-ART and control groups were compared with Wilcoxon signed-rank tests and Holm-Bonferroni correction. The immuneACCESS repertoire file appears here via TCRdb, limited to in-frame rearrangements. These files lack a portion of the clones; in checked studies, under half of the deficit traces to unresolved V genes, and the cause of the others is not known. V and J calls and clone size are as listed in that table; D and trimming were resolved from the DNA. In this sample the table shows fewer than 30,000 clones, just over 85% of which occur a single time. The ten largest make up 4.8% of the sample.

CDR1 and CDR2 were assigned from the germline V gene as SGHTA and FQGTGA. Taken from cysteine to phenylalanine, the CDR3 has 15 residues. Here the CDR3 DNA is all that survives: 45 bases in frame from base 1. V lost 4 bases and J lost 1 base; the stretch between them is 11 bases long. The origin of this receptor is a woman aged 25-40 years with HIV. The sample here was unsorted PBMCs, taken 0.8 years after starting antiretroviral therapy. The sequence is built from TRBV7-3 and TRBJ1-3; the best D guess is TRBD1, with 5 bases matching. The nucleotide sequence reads TGTGCCAGCAGCTCTCCGGGGCTGTCTGGAAACACCATATATTTT. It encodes CASSSPGLSGNTIYF.